Listed below are T cell receptor beta chains from one sample, sequenced in a study of patients and donors after allogeneic stem cell transplantation. TCRdb independently ran MiXCR on the RT-PCR reads; one entry per CDR3 protein. The table records approximately 150,000 distinct CDR3 sequences, about two fifths of them present only once. Input material: blood, either unsorted or a sorted T cell fraction (not recorded which). The receptor source for this set is a human donor who was either an allogeneic HSCT recipient or a stem cell or donor lymphocyte infusion donor (not recorded which). It is not recorded whose cells these are; they may come from a transplant donor. Both conserved end residues are part of each CDR3. D genes are given only for firm matches. Only part of the rows carry a size: once, few, many, or a class if the clone is expanded.

D: NA
length: 15
V: TRBV5-1
J: TRBJ1-2
size: NA
DNA: TGCGCCAGCAGCCCGGAACAGGGAGCTAACTATGGCTACACCTTC
CDR3: CASSPEQGANYGYTF

D: NA
length: 13
V: TRBV29-1
J: TRBJ1-4
size: few
DNA: TGCAGCGTTGAAAAGATGAAGGGTGAAAAACTGTTTTTT
CDR3: CSVEKMKGEKLFF

D: NA
length: 12
V: TRBV12-3/TRBV12-4
J: TRBJ2-5
size: few
DNA: TGTGCCAGCAGTTTAGAGGCGGAGACCCAGTACTTC
CDR3: CASSLEAETQYF

D: TRBD1
length: 16
V: TRBV10-3
J: TRBJ1-2
size: NA
DNA: TGTGCCATCACGGCCTGGGCGGACAGGGCGGACTATGGCTACACCTTC
CDR3: CAITAWADRADYGYTF

D: NA
length: 16
V: TRBV9
J: TRBJ2-3
size: few
DNA: TGTGCCAGCAGCGTAGGGGTTAATGTTGGCACAGATACGCAGTATTTT
CDR3: CASSVGVNVGTDTQYF

D: NA
length: 17
V: TRBV12-3/TRBV12-4
J: TRBJ1-5
size: few
DNA: TGTGCCAGCAGTCCTTTGGGGGGGGAATATTGGAATCAGCCCCAGCATTTT
CDR3: CASSPLGGEYWNQPQHF

D: NA
length: 17
V: TRBV4-3
J: TRBJ2-7
size: NA
DNA: TGCGCCAGCAGCCAAGATTCGAACGGCTGGGGAATCTACGAGCAGTACTTC
CDR3: CASSQDSNGWGIYEQYF

D: TRBD1
length: 17
V: TRBV4-2
J: TRBJ2-3
size: NA
DNA: TGTGCCAGCAGCCAGACGACAGGGGGCGTAACCACAGATACGCAGTATTTT
CDR3: CASSQTTGGVTTDTQYF

D: NA
length: 14
V: TRBV29-1
J: TRBJ1-5
size: NA
DNA: TGCAGCGTTGTTTCGGGGGACGTAGGACAGCCCCAGCATTTT
CDR3: CSVVSGDVGQPQHF

D: TRBD1
length: 15
V: TRBV7-9
J: TRBJ2-2
size: NA
DNA: TGTGCCAGCGGCACCAGGGGGTCGAACACCGGGGAGCTGTTTTTT
CDR3: CASGTRGSNTGELFF

D: TRBD2
length: 15
V: TRBV12-3/TRBV12-4
J: TRBJ2-3
size: NA
DNA: TGTGCCAGCAGTTCCGGACTAGCGGGGGCAGATACGCAGTATTTT
CDR3: CASSSGLAGADTQYF

D: NA
length: 11
V: TRBV7-9
J: TRBJ2-7
size: NA
DNA: TGTGCCAGCAGCTCCGGTCAGAATCAGTACTTC
CDR3: CASSSGQNQYF

D: NA
length: 13
V: TRBV6-6
J: TRBJ1-1
size: NA
DNA: TGTGCCAGCAGTTACTCTGGGTGGGCTGAAGCTTTCTTT
CDR3: CASSYSGWAEAFF

D: NA
length: 11
V: TRBV7-2
J: TRBJ1-2
size: few
DNA: TGTGCCAGCAGGATTTATGGCGGCTACACCTTC
CDR3: CASRIYGGYTF

D: NA
length: 15
V: TRBV12-3/TRBV12-4
J: TRBJ1-1
size: NA
DNA: TGTGCCAGCAGTTTAACGGGACGGACGAACACTGAAGCTTTCTTT
CDR3: CASSLTGRTNTEAFF

D: TRBD2
length: 15
V: TRBV4-3
J: TRBJ2-5
size: few
DNA: TGCGCCAGCAGCCAACGGGAGGGAACTCAAGAGACCCAGTACTTC
CDR3: CASSQREGTQETQYF

D: TRBD1
length: 16
V: TRBV4-3
J: TRBJ1-2
size: NA
DNA: TGCGCCAGCAGTCCCGGACAGGGGGTCCCTAACTATGGCTACACCTTC
CDR3: CASSPGQGVPNYGYTF

D: NA
length: 14
V: TRBV12-3/TRBV12-4
J: TRBJ1-6
size: NA
DNA: TGTGCCAGCAGTGGATGGGCGGTGAATTCACCCCTCCACTTT
CDR3: CASSGWAVNSPLHF

D: TRBD2
length: 17
V: TRBV24-1
J: TRBJ2-1
size: NA
DNA: TGTGCCACCAGTGATTTCAGGACTAGCGGGGGTTACAATGAGCAGTTCTTC
CDR3: CATSDFRTSGGYNEQFF

D: TRBD2
length: 15
V: TRBV7-2
J: TRBJ2-3
size: NA
DNA: TGTGCCAGCAGCACTAGCGGGGGAATCACAGATACGCAGTATTTT
CDR3: CASSTSGGITDTQYF

D: NA
length: 15
V: TRBV20-1
J: TRBJ2-1
size: NA
DNA: TGCAGTGCGGCAGGTGTGGGGGCGAGATACAATGAGCAGTTCTTC
CDR3: CSAAGVGARYNEQFF

D: NA
length: 15
V: TRBV12-3/TRBV12-4
J: TRBJ1-1
size: NA
DNA: TGTGCCAGCAGTTTAGCGCCGGTGTGGAACACTGAAGCTTTCTTT
CDR3: CASSLAPVWNTEAFF

D: NA
length: 12
V: TRBV11-3
J: TRBJ2-7
size: NA
DNA: TGTGCCAGCAGCCGAGGCGAGTACGAGCAGTACTTC
CDR3: CASSRGEYEQYF

D: NA
length: 13
V: TRBV29-1
J: TRBJ1-1
size: NA
DNA: TGCAGCGCTGACGACGGGGGCCACACTGAAGCTTTCTTT
CDR3: CSADDGGHTEAFF

D: NA
length: 15
V: TRBV4-1
J: TRBJ2-1
size: NA
DNA: TGCGCCAGCAGCTTTGGGACGGTTTCCTACAATGAGCAGTTCTTC
CDR3: CASSFGTVSYNEQFF

D: NA
length: 13
V: TRBV29-1
J: TRBJ1-3
size: few
DNA: TGCAGCGTTGAGCCCCAACGCGGGGACACCATATATTTT
CDR3: CSVEPQRGDTIYF

D: NA
length: 12
V: TRBV27
J: TRBJ2-3
size: NA
DNA: TGTGCCAGCAGTACGAACACAGATACGCAGTATTTT
CDR3: CASSTNTDTQYF

D: NA
length: 12
V: TRBV5-6
J: TRBJ1-1
size: NA
DNA: TGTGCCAGCAGCCAGGGTGACACTGAAGCTTTCTTT
CDR3: CASSQGDTEAFF